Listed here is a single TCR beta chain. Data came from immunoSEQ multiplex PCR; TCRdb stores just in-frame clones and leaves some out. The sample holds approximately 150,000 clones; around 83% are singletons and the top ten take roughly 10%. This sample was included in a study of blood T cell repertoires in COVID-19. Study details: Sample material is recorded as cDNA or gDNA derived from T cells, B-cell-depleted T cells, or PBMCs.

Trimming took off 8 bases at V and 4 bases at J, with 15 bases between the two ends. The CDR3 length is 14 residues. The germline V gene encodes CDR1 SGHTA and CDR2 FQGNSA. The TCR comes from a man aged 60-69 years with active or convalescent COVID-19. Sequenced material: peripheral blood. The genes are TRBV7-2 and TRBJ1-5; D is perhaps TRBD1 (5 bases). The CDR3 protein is CASGSVGGNQPQHF. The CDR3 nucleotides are TGTGCCAGCGGGTCCGTGGGGGGGAATCAGCCCCAGCATTTT.